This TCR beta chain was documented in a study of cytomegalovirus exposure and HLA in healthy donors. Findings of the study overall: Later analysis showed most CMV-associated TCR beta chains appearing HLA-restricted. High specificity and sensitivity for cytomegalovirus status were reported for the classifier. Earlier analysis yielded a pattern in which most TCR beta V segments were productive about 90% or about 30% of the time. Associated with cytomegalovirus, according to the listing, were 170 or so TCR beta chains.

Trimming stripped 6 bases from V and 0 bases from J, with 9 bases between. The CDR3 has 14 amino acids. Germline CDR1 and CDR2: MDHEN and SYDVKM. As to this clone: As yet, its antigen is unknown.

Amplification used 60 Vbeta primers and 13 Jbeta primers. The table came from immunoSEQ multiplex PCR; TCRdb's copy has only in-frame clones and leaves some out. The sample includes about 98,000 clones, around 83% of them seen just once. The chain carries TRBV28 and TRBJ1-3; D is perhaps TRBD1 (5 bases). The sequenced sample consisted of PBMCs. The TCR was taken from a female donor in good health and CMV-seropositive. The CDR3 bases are TGTGCCAGCAGCCCAGGGATCTCTGGAAACACCATATATTTT. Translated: CASSPGISGNTIYF.